This T cell receptor beta chain was captured by sequencing in a study of cytomegalovirus exposure and HLA in healthy donors. The CDR3 has 17 amino acids. CDR1 is SGHDN and CDR2 is FVKESK in the germline V gene. Trimming removed 1 base at V and 0 bases at J, with 16 bases between. Primers included in the PCR were 60 Vbeta and 13 Jbeta primers. Some clones are missing from TCRdb's copy, which holds only in-frame ones; the method was immunoSEQ multiplex PCR. Of some 240,000 clones listed, around 73% are singletons. About this clone: As yet, its antigen is unknown.

Notes on the study in general: Most of the TCR beta V segments (in an earlier analysis) were productive either about 90% or about 30% of the time. Follow-up analysis seemed to connect common viral pathogens with several of the most significant clusters identified. As confirmed in vitro, a few CMV-associated chains were specific for CMV antigens.

Sequencing input: PBMCs. The receptor was derived from a male donor in good health and CMV-seronegative. V is TRBV14 and J is TRBJ2-7; D perhaps matches TRBD1 (5 bases). The CDR3 region has the DNA TGTGCCAGCAGCCAAGGGGAAAGGGGCGTTAGCTCCTACGAGCAGTACTTC. It codes for CASSQGERGVSSYEQYF.